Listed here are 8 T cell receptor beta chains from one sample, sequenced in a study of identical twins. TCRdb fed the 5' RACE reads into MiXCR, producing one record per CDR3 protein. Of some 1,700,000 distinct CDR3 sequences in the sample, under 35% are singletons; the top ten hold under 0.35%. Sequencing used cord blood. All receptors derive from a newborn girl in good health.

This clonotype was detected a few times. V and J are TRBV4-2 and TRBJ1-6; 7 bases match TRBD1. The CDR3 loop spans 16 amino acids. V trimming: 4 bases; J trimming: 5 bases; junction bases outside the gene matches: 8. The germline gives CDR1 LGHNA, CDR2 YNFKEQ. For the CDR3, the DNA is TGTGCCAGCAGCCGCCTATCAACAGGGGATAATTCACCCCTCCACTTT. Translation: CASSRLSTGDNSPLHF.

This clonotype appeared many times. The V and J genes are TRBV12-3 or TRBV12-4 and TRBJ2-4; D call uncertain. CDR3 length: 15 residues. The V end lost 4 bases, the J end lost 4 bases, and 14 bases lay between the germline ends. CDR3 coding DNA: TGTGCCAGCAGTTCCAGTCGCATGCATAAAAACATTCAGTACTTC. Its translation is CASSSSRMHKNIQYF.

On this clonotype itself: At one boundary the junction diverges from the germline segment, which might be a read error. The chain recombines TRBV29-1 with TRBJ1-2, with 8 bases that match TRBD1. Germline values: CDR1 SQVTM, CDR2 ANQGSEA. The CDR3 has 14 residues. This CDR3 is CSVEDRGGNYGYTF. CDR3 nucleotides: TGCAGCGTCGAAGACAGGGGTGGAAACTATGGCTACACCTTC.

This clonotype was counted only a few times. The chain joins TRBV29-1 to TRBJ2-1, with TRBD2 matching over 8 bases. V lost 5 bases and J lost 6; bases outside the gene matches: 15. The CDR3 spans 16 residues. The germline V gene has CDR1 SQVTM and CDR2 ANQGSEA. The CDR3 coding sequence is TGCAGCGTTTCGCCCCTTTGGCGGGAGGCACTCAATGAGCAGTTCTTC. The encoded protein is CSVSPLWREALNEQFF.

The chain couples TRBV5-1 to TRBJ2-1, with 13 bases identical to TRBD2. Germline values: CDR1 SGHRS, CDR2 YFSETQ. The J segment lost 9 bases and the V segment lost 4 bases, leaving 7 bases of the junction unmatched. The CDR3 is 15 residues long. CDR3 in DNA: TGCGCCAGCAGCGTTACTAGCGGGAGGGCCCCTGAGCAGTTCTTC. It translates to CASSVTSGRAPEQFF.

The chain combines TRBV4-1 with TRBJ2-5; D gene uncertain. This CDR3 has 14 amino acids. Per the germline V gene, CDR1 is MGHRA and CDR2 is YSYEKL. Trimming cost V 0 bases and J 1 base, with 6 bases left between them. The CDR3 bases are TGCGCCAGCAGCCAAGAAGTAACCCAAGAGACCCAGTACTTC. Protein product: CASSQEVTQETQYF.

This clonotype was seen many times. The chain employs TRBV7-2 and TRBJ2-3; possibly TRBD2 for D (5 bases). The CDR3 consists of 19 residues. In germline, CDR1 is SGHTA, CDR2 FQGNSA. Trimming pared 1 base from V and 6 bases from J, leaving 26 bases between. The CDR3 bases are TGTGCCAGCAGCTTAGTAGGTGTGGCTGGTTTATTCGGGAAGGATACGCAGTATTTT. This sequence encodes CASSLVGVAGLFGKDTQYF.

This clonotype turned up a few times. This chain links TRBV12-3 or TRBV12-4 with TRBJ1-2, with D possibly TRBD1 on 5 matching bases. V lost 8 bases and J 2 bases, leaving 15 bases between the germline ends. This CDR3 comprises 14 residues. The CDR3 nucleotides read TGTGCCAGCCGTCTTAGGGGAGGCAACTATGGCTACACCTTC. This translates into CASRLRGGNYGYTF.